Detailed here is one T cell receptor (beta chain). No antigen is known for it. This sample was included in a study of cytomegalovirus exposure and HLA in healthy donors. Study findings and constraints: Information on immune exposure was restricted to one variable (CMV serostatus). In an earlier analysis, most TCR beta V segments were productive about 90% or about 30% of the time. Among the CMV-associated chains, three were confirmed in vitro as specific for CMV antigens.

Germline V gene data show CDR1 as SGDLS and CDR2 as YYNGEE. Trimming took off 4 bases at V and 3 bases at J, with 18 bases between the two ends. The CDR3 is 16 residues long. 60 Vbeta and 13 Jbeta primers were used in PCR. Repertoires were generated with immunoSEQ multiplex PCR, while TCRdb's copy carries only in-frame clones and drops some. The sample holds over 100,000 clones, 77% seen once. V and J are TRBV9 and TRBJ2-3; D perhaps matches TRBD1 (8 bases). The sequencing input was PBMCs. The sequence came from a man aged 35 to 55 in good health and CMV-seropositive. This CDR3 reads CASSTRTGRGTDTQYF. DNA for the CDR3: TGTGCCAGCAGCACACGGACAGGGCGGGGGACAGATACGCAGTATTTT.